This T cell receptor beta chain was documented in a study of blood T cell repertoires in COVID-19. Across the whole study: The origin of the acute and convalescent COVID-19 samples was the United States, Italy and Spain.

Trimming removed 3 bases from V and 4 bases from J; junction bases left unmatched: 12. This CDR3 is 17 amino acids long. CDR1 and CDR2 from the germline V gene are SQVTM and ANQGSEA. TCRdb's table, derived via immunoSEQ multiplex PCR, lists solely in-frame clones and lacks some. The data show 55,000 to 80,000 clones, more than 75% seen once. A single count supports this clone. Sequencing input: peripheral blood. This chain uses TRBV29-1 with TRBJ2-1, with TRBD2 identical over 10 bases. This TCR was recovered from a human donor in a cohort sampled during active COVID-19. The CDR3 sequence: CSVEGLRLAGVYNEQFF. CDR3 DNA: TGCAGCGTTGAGGGGCTCCGTCTAGCGGGGGTATACAATGAGCAGTTCTTC.